This entry concerns a single TCR beta chain. Its antigen remains unknown. The V end lost 5 bases, the J end lost 6 bases, and 16 bases lay between the germline ends. This CDR3 is 14 amino acids long. Germline V gene sequence: CDR1 MNHNS, CDR2 SASEGT. The PCR contained 60 Vbeta and 13 Jbeta primers. The protocol was immunoSEQ multiplex PCR, while the TCRdb copy is restricted to in-frame clones and leaves out a portion. The sample carries fewer than 95,000 clones, more than 70% recorded once. This record comes from a study of cytomegalovirus exposure and HLA in healthy donors. The overall study: Among the roughly 400 genotyped donors, 81% were placed in the Caucasian-associated ancestry cluster. Points from the study as a whole: Donors belonging to an Asian-associated ancestry cluster reportedly showed fewer N-insertions in productive TCRs than the approximately 680-donor mean, according to what a later analysis found. It is likely that the observed cluster of highly shared sequence variants was a sequencing artifact.

The clonotype was recovered from a middle-aged man in good health and CMV-seronegative. The sequenced material came from PBMCs. The genes are TRBV6-1 and TRBJ1-2, with TRBD1 as a possible D gene (5 bases). Written as DNA, the CDR3 is TGTGCCAGCAGTAAACTTCGGGGGAAGAATGGCTACACCTTC. Protein product: CASSKLRGKNGYTF.